This T cell receptor (beta chain) was identified in a study of T cells in Graves' hyperthyroidism and ophthalmopathy. When ophthalmopathy did not progress within 18 months, Graves' hyperthyroidism was considered stable. Reasons for excluding patients were uncontrolled infection, other autoimmune disease, pregnancy or lactation. Diagnosis rested on symptoms, serum thyroxine and TRAb, thyroid ultrasound, and orbital computed tomography. This clonotype has a handful of counts. Amplification targeted TCR beta CDR3 regions from RNA transcripts. RT-PCR in the first round (using the HTBI primer set) targeted the TCR CDR3. TCRdb recomputed calls from the multiplex PCR reads with MiXCR, one row per CDR3 protein. In the table there are fewer than 250,000 distinct CDR3 sequences, roughly 15% of which are singletons. Deletions cut 2 bases from V and 5 bases from J, with 14 bases between. CDR3 length: 15 amino acids. CDR1 and CDR2 from the germline V gene are KGHDR and SFDVKD.

This TCR derives from a man between 45 and 60 years old with Graves' hyperthyroidism. The sequenced sample was blood. The gene calls are TRBV24-1 and TRBJ2-5; D may match TRBD1 or TRBD2 (6 bases each). The CDR3 coding sequence is TGTGCCACCAGTGATTCCGCAGGGGCGGGGGAGACCCAGTACTTC. It is translated as CATSDSAGAGETQYF.